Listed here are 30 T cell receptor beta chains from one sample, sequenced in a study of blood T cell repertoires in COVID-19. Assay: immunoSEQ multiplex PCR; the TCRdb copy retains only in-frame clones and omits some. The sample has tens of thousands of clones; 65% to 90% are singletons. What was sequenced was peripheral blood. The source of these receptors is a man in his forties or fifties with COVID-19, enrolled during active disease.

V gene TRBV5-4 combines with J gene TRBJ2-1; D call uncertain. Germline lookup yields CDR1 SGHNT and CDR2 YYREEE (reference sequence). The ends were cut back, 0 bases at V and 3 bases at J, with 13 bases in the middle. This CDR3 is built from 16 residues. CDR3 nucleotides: TGTGCCAGCAGCTTGGATGTTTCGCTAGACTACAATGAGCAGTTCTTC. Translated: CASSLDVSLDYNEQFF.

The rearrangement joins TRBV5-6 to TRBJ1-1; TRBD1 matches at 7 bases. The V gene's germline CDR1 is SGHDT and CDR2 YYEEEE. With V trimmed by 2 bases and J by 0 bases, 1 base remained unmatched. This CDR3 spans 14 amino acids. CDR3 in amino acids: CASSFDRVNTEAFF. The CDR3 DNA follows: TGTGCCAGCAGCTTCGACAGGGTGAACACTGAAGCTTTCTTT.

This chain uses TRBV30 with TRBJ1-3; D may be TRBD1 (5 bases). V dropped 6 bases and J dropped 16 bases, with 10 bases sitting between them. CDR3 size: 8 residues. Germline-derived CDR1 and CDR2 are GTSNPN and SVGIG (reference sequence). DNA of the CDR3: TGTGCCTGCTGGGGGGGTTATTTT. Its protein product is CACWGGYF.

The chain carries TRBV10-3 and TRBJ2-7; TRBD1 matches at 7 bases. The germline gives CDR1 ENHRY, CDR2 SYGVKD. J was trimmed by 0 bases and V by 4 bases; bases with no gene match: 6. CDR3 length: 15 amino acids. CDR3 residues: CAISVADRYSYEQYF. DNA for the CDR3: TGTGCCATCAGTGTGGCGGACAGGTACTCCTACGAGCAGTACTTC.

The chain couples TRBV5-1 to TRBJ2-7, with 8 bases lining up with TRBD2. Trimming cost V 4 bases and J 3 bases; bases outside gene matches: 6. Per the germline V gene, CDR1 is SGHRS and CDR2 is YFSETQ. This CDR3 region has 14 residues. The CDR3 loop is CASSKGGTSYEQYF. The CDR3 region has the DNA TGCGCCAGCAGCAAGGGAGGGACTAGCTACGAGCAGTACTTC.

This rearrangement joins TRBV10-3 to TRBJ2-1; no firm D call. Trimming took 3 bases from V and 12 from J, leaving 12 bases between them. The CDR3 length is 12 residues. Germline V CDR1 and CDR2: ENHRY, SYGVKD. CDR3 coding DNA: TGTGCCATCAGTGAAAACAGCTTAGGGCAGTTCTTC. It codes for CAISENSLGQFF.

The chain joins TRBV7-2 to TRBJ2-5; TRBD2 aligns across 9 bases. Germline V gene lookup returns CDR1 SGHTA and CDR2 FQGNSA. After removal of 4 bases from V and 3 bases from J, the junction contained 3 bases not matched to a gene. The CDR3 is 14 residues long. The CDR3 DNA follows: TGTGCCAGCAGCTCGACTAGCGGAAAAGAGACCCAGTACTTC. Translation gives CASSSTSGKETQYF.

Here the CDR3 reads CASSLGHLYEQYF. For the CDR3, the DNA is TGTGCCAGCAGTTTGGGACACCTCTACGAGCAGTACTTC. The chain combines TRBV28 with TRBJ2-7, with a weak D call TRBD1 (6 bases). The CDR3 contains 13 residues. CDR1 is MDHEN and CDR2 is SYDVKM in the germline V gene. V dropped 3 bases and J dropped 3 bases, with 9 bases sitting between them.

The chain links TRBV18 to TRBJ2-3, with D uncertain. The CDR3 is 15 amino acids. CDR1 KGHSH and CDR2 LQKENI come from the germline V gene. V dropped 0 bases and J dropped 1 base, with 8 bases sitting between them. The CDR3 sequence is CASSPPTSRTDTQYF. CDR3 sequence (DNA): TGTGCCAGCTCACCACCGACTTCCCGCACAGATACGCAGTATTTT.

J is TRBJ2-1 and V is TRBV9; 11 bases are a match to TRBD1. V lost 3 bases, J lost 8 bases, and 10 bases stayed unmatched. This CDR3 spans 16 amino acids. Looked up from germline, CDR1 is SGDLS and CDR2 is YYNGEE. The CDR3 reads CASSGTGTGGSDEQFF. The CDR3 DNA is TGTGCCAGCAGCGGAACCGGGACAGGGGGTTCTGATGAGCAGTTCTTC.

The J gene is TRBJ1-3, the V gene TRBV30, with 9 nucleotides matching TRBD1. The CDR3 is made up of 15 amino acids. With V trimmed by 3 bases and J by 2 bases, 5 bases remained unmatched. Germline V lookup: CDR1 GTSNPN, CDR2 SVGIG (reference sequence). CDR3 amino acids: CAWRRRQGAGNTIYF. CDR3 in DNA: TGTGCCTGGAGGAGGAGACAGGGGGCTGGAAACACCATATATTTT.

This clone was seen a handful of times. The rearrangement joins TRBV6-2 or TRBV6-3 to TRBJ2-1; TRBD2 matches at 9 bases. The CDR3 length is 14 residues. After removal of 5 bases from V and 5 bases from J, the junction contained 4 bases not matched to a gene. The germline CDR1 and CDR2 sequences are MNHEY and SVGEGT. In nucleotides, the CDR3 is TGTGCCAGCAGTAGACTAGCGGAACACAATGAGCAGTTCTTC. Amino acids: CASSRLAEHNEQFF.

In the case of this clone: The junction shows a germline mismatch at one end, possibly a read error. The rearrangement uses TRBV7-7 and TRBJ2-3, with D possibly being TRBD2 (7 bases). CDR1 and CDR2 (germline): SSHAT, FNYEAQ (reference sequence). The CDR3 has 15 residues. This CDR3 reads CASSSSSGGGDTQYF. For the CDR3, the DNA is TGTGCTAGCAGCTCGTCTAGCGGAGGGGGAGATACGCAGTATTTT. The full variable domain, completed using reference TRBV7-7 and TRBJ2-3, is GAGVSQSPRYKVTKRGQDVTLRCDPISSHATLYWYQQALGQGPEFLTYFNYEAQPDKSGLPSDRFSAERPEGSISTLTIQRTEQRDSAMYRCASSSSSGGGDTQYFGPGTRLTVL.

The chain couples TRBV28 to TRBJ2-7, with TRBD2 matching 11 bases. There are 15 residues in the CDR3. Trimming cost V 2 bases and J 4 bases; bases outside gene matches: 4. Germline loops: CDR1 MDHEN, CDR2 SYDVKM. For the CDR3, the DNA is TGTGCCAGCAGTTTAAAGTCTAGCGGGAGGTACGAGCAGTACTTC. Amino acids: CASSLKSSGRYEQYF.

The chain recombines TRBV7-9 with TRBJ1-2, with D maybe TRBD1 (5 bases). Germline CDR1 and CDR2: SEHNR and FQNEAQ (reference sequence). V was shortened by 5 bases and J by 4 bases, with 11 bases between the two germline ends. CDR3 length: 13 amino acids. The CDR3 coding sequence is TGTGCCAGCAGCCCGGGGGGGTCCTATGGCTACACCTTC. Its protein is CASSPGGSYGYTF.

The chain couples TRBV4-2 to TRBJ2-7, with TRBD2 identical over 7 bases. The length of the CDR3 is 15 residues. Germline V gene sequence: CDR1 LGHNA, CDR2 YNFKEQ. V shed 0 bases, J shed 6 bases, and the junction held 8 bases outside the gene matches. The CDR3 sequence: CASSQEAGEWREQYF. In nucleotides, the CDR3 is TGTGCCAGCAGCCAAGAGGCGGGAGAATGGCGCGAGCAGTACTTC.

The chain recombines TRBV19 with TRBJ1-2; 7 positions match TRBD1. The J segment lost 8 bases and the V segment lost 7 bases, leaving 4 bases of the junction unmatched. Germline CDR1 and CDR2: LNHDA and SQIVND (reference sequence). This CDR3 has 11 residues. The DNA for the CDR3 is TGTGCCAGTAAACAGGGGACGGGCTACACCTTC. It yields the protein CASKQGTGYTF.

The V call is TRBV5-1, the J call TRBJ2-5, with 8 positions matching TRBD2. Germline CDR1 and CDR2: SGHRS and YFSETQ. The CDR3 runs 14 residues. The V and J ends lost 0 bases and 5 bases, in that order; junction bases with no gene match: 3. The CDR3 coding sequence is TGCGCCAGCAGCTTGGGACTAGCGCGGGAGACCCAGTACTTC. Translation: CASSLGLARETQYF.

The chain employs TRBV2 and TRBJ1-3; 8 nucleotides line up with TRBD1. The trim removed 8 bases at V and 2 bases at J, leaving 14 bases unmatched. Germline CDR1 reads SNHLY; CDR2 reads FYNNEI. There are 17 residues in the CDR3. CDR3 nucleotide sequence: TGTGCCAGCCGGACAGGGACCTCCCGGGTGGCTGGAAACACCATATATTTT. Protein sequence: CASRTGTSRVAGNTIYF.

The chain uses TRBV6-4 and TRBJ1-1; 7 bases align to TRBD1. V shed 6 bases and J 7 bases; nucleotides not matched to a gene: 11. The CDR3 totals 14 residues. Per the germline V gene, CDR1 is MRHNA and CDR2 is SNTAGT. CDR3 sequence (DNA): TGTGCCAGCAGGCCCGAACAGGGGTTGGGTGAAGCTTTCTTT. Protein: CASRPEQGLGEAFF.

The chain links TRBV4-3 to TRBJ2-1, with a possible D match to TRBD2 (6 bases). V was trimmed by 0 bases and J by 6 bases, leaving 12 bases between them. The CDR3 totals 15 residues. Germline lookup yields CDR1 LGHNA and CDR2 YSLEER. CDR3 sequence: CASSQDRLGGNEQFF. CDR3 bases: TGCGCCAGCAGCCAAGATAGGCTGGGGGGCAATGAGCAGTTCTTC.

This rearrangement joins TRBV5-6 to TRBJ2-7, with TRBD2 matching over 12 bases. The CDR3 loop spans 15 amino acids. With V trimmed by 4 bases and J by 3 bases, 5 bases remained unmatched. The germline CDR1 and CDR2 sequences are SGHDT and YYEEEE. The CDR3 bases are TGTGCCAGCAGCCAAGGACTAGCGGGACTCTACGAGCAGTACTTC. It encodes CASSQGLAGLYEQYF.

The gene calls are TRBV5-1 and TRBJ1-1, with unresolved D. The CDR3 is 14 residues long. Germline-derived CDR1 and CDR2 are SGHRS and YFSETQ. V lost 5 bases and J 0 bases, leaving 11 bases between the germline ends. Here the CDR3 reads CASRIQNLNTEAFF. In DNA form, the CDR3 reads TGCGCCAGCAGAATTCAGAACCTGAACACTGAAGCTTTCTTT.

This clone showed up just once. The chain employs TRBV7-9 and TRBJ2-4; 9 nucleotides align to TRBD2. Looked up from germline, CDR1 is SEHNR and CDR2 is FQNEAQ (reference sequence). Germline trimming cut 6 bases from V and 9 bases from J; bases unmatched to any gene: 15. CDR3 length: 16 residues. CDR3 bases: TGTGCCAGCAGTCCACCCACGGTAGCGGGAGTTAGCATTCAGTACTTC. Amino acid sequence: CASSPPTVAGVSIQYF. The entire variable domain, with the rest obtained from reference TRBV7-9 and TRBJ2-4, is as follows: DTGVSQNPRHKITKRGQNVTFRCDPISEHNRLYWYRQTLGQGPEFLTYFQNEAQLEKSRLLSDRFSAERPKGSFSTLEIQRTEQGDSAMYLCASSPPTVAGVSIQYFGAGTRLSVL.

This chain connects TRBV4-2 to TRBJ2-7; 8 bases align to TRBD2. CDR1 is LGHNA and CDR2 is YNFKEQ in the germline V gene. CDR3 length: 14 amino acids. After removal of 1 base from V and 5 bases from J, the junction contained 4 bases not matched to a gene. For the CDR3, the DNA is TGTGCCAGCAGCCAAGGACGGGAGGGCGACGAGCAGTACTTC. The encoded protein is CASSQGREGDEQYF.

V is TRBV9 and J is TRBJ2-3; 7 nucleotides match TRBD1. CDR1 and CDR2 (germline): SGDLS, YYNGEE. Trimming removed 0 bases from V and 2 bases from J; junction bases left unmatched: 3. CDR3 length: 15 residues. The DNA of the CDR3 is TGTGCCAGCAGCGTAGCGAGGGGGCCCACAGATACGCAGTATTTT. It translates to CASSVARGPTDTQYF.

The DNA for the CDR3 is TGTGCCAGCAGTTCGACCGGGACAGCGATGAATTCACCCCTCCACTTT. Translation: CASSSTGTAMNSPLHF. V and J are TRBV6-5 and TRBJ1-6; 7 nucleotides align to TRBD1. Germline CDR1 MNHEY, CDR2 SVGAGI. CDR3 length equals 16 residues. The ends lost 4 bases at V and 7 bases at J; junction bases unmatched: 10.

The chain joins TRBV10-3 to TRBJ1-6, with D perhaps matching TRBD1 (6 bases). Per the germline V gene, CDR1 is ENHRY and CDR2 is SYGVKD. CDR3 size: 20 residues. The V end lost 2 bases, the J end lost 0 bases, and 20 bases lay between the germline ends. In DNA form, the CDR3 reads TGTGCCATCAGTGAGGATTGGGGACATTCCCGGAGCTCCTATAATTCACCCCTCCACTTT. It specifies CAISEDWGHSRSSYNSPLHF.

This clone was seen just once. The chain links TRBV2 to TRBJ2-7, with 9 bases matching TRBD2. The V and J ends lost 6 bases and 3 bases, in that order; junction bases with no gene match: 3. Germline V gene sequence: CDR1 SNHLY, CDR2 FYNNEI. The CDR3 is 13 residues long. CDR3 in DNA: TGTGCCAGCAGCTTAGCGGGAGTCTACGAGCAGTACTTC. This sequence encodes CASSLAGVYEQYF.

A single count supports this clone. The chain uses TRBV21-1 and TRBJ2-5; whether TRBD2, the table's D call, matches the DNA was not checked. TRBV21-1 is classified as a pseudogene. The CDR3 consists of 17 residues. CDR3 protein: CASSERKEGVAFRTQYF. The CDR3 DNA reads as TGTGCCAGCAGCGAGCGTAAGGAGGGAGTAGCGTTTAGGACCCAGTACTTC.